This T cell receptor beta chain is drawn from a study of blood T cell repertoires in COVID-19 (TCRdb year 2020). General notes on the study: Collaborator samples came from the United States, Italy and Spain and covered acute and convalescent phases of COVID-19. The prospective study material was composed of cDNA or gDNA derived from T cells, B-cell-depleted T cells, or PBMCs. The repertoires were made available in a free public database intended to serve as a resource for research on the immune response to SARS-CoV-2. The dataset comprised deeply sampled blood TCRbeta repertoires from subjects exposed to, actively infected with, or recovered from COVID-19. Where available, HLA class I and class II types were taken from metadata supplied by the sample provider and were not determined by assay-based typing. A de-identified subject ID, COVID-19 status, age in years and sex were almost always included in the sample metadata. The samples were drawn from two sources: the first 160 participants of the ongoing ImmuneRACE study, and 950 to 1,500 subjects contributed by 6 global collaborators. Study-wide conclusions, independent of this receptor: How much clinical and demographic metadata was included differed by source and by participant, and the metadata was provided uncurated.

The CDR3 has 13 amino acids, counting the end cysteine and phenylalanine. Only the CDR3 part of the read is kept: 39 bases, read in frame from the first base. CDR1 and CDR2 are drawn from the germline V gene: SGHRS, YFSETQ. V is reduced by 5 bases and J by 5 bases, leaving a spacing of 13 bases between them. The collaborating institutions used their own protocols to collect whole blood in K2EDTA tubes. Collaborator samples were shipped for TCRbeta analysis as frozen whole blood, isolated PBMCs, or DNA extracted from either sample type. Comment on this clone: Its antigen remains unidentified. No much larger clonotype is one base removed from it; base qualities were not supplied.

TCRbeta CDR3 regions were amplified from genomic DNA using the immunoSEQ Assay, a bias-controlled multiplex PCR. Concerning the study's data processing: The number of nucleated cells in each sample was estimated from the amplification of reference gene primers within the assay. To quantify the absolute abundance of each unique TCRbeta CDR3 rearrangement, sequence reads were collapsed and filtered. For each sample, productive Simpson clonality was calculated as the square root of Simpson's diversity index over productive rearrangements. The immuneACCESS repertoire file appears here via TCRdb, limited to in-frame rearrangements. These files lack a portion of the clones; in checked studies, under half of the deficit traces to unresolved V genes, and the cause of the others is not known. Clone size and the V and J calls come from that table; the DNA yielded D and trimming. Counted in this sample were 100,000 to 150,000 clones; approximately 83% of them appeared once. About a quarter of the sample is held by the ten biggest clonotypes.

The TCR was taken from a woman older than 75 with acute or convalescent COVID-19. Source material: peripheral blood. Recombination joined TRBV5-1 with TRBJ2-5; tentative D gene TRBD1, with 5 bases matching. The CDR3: CASSQSPGETQYF. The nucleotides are TGCGCCAGCAGTCAGTCACCAGGGGAGACCCAGTACTTC. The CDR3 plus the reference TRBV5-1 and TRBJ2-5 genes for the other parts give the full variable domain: KAGVTQTPRYLIKTRGQQVTLSCSPISGHRSVSWYQQTPGQGLQFLFEYFSETQRNKGNFPGRFSGRQFSNSRSEMNVSTLELGDSALYLCASSQSPGETQYFGPGTRLLVL.